This TCR beta chain was observed in a study of T cells after yellow fever vaccination. The J segment lost 7 bases and the V segment lost 10 bases, leaving 13 bases of the junction unmatched. Germline CDR1 is MNHNY and CDR2 is SVGAGI (reference sequence). This CDR3 contains 13 residues. This clonotype has ten or more counts. TCR cDNA was made by 5'RACE template switching, adding a universal primer site and UMIs. Each CDR3 protein is one row after TCRdb ran MiXCR on the 5' RACE reads. The sample lists over 120,000 distinct CDR3 sequences, 5% to 8% occurring once. The chain couples TRBV6-6 to TRBJ2-7; 7 bases agree with TRBD2. The source of this sequence is a man younger than 40 who received the YFV17D yellow fever vaccine. Sequencing used CD4+ T cells sorted from PBMCs, obtained 10 days after the yellow fever booster vaccination. The CDR3 region is CATKGRELGEQYF. The CDR3 region has the DNA TGTGCCACGAAAGGGCGGGAGTTGGGTGAGCAGTACTTC.